Listed here are 20 T cell receptor beta chains from one sample, sequenced in a study of response to subunit inactivated influenza vaccine listed by TCRdb under 2018. The library was prepared using RT-PCR. The instrument given in TCRdb is Illumina HiSeq 2500. The raw public reads went through TCRdb reprocessing: fastp at Q25, MiXCR clone calling, in-frame beta chains kept. Each entry is one CDR3 protein sequence, shown with its most common DNA and genes. This sample has around 750,000 distinct CDR3 sequences in its table, and 21% of those were observed once. More than 8.5% of the sample goes to the ten largest clones. Here the sequenced sample was PBMCs from blood, taken roughly 5 days after vaccination. Source of these receptors: a man between 50 and 59 years old who received an inactivated influenza vaccine. Donor details come from another sample of the same person, matched by shared clones.

The chain combines TRBV20-1 with TRBJ2-1; TRBD2 aligns across 8 bases. V lost 6 bases to trimming and J lost 0 bases; unmatched junction nucleotides: 7. CDR3 length: 15 amino acids. Germline CDR1 DFQATT, CDR2 SNEGSKA (reference sequence). Here the CDR3 DNA reads TGCAGTGCGGATGGGACTAGGAGCTCCTACAATGAGCAGTTCTTC. Encoded protein: CSADGTRSSYNEQFF.

This rearrangement joins TRBV20-1 to TRBJ2-3; TRBD2 aligns across 11 bases. The CDR3 sequence is 17 residues long. Per germline, CDR1 DFQATT and CDR2 SNEGSKA (reference sequence). Unmatched junction bases numbered 11, after V lost 2 bases and J lost 4 bases. Written as DNA, the CDR3 is TGCAGTGCTAGACCTCGAACTAGCGGGAGCTTGCCAGATACGCAGTATTTT. Translating it yields CSARPRTSGSLPDTQYF.

This clonotype has more than one count but fewer than ten. The V gene is TRBV28, the J gene TRBJ2-3, with 14 bases that match TRBD2. The CDR3 totals 18 residues. J was trimmed by 4 bases and V by 2 bases; bases with no gene match: 8. Germline V gene data show CDR1 as MDHEN and CDR2 as SYDVKM. The CDR3 region is CASSLIPTSGRAPDTQYF. For the CDR3, the DNA is TGTGCCAGCAGTTTAATCCCGACTAGCGGGAGGGCTCCAGATACGCAGTATTTT.

The chain links TRBV3-1 to TRBJ2-3, with TRBD2 matching over 16 bases. Losses at the gene ends were 4 bases for V and 3 bases for J; bases not matched to a gene: 7. Germline V lookup: CDR1 LGHDT, CDR2 YNNKEL (reference sequence). The CDR3 is made up of 18 amino acids. The CDR3 protein is CASSPYLGLAGGTDTQYF. Here the CDR3 DNA reads TGTGCCAGCAGCCCATACCTGGGACTAGCGGGAGGGACAGATACGCAGTATTTT.

CDR3: CASSVTPKADTQYF. As DNA, the CDR3 is TGTGCCAGCAGCGTGACCCCGAAAGCAGATACGCAGTATTTT. This rearrangement joins TRBV9 to TRBJ2-3; no firm D call. The germline V and J ends were trimmed by 2 bases and 4 bases, with 11 bases remaining between them. Germline V gene data show CDR1 as SGDLS and CDR2 as YYNGEE. This CDR3 spans 14 amino acids.

In regard to this clonotype: This sequence may be a read error, since a much larger clone differs from it by one base. The V call is TRBV5-5, the J call TRBJ1-2, with D possibly being TRBD1 (5 bases). In germline, CDR1 is SGHKS, CDR2 YYEKEE (reference sequence). The CDR3 covers 16 residues. CDR3 nucleotide sequence: TGTGCCAGCAGCTACATCTCAGGGCGAGGGAACCATGGCTACATCTTC. It specifies CASSYISGRGNHGYIF.

This rearrangement joins TRBV5-1 to TRBJ2-1; TRBD2 matches 10 bases. CDR3 length: 14 residues. The J segment lost 8 bases and the V segment lost 3 bases, leaving 5 bases of the junction unmatched. CDR1 is SGHRS and CDR2 is YFSETQ in the germline V gene. CDR3 coding DNA: TGCGCCAGCAGCTACTGGACTAGCGGTCATGAGCAGTTCTTC. Residues: CASSYWTSGHEQFF.

This clonotype was observed a few times. The chain employs TRBV20-1 and TRBJ2-7; possibly TRBD2 for D (5 bases). Per the germline V gene, CDR1 is DFQATT and CDR2 is SNEGSKA (reference sequence). V lost 3 bases, J lost 3 bases, and 15 bases lay in between. The CDR3 has 14 residues. The CDR3 region is CSARDPRGFYEQYF. CDR3 sequence (DNA): TGCAGTGCTAGGGACCCCCGAGGGTTCTACGAGCAGTACTTC.

This chain links TRBV6-2 or TRBV6-3 with TRBJ2-1; D is ambiguous. Germline values: CDR1 MNHEY, CDR2 SVGEGT. The CDR3 is 13 amino acids. V shed 2 bases and J shed 6 bases, with 8 bases lying between them. For the CDR3, the DNA is TGTGCCAGCAGTTACCTGGGGATCAATGAGCAGTTCTTC. This sequence encodes CASSYLGINEQFF.

This clonotype was observed a few times. The rearrangement uses TRBV20-1 and TRBJ1-1; no clear D. V was pared by 0 bases and J by 0 bases, with 11 bases between. This CDR3 has 15 amino acids. Germline CDR1 reads DFQATT; CDR2 reads SNEGSKA (reference sequence). CDR3 sequence (DNA): TGCAGTGCTAGAGAGGGTAACCTCATGAACACTGAAGCTTTCTTT. Protein sequence: CSAREGNLMNTEAFF.

This clonotype was recorded a few times. This sequence joins TRBV6-1 and TRBJ2-2; TRBD2 aligns across 12 bases. V shed 6 bases, J shed 6 bases, and the junction held 8 bases outside the gene matches. This CDR3 is 16 amino acids long. Germline CDR1 and CDR2: MNHNS and SASEGT. CDR3 DNA sequence: TGTGCCAGCAGCCGTGGACTAGCGGGACTCGCCGGGGAGCTGTTTTTT. This codes for CASSRGLAGLAGELFF.

This clonotype has only a few counts. The chain links TRBV20-1 to TRBJ2-7; perhaps D is TRBD1 or TRBD2 (5 bases each). V lost 0 bases to trimming and J lost 1 base, with 10 bases between them. CDR3 length: 14 residues. Germline CDR1 DFQATT, CDR2 SNEGSKA (reference sequence). The CDR3 nucleotides read TGCAGTGCTAGAGATTCGGGACGGTCCTACGAGCAGTACTTC. It encodes CSARDSGRSYEQYF.

This clonotype was seen a few times. This chain joins TRBV5-1 and TRBJ1-1; a weak D match, TRBD1 (5 bases). This CDR3 region has 13 residues. CDR1 and CDR2 from the germline V gene are SGHRS and YFSETQ. V lost 2 bases and J lost 7, with 12 bases in between. The CDR3 sequence is CASSLTDSLEAFF. The DNA of the CDR3 is TGCGCCAGCAGCTTAACTGACAGTCTTGAAGCTTTCTTT.

The chain links TRBV27 to TRBJ2-1, with 13 bases aligning to TRBD2. J lost 6 bases, V lost 7 bases, and 9 bases had no gene match. CDR3 size: 16 residues. The V gene's germline CDR1 is MNHEY and CDR2 SMNVEV (reference sequence). CDR3 nucleotides: TGTGCCAGCACCCTAGGACTAGCGGGAGCCCTCAATGAGCAGTTCTTC. It translates to CASTLGLAGALNEQFF.

This chain links TRBV3-1 with TRBJ2-5; 12 positions agree with TRBD2. After removal of 0 bases from V and 4 bases from J, the junction contained 3 bases not matched to a gene. The germline V gene has CDR1 LGHDT and CDR2 YNNKEL (reference sequence). This CDR3 has 16 residues. CDR3 amino acids: CASSQELAGGRETQYF. The DNA for the CDR3 is TGTGCCAGCAGCCAAGAACTAGCGGGAGGAAGAGAGACCCAGTACTTC.

This clonotype was seen a few times. This chain joins TRBV4-2 and TRBJ2-3, with 10 bases identical to TRBD1. CDR1 and CDR2 from the germline V gene are LGHNA and YNFKEQ. The CDR3 is 18 residues long. V gave up 1 base and J gave up 6 bases; unmatched junction bases: 13. CDR3 loop: CASSQASSGTGASDTQYF. The DNA for the CDR3 is TGTGCCAGCAGCCAAGCATCATCCGGGACAGGGGCTTCCGATACGCAGTATTTT.

This clonotype turned up a few times. The chain carries TRBV20-1 and TRBJ1-4; D possibly corresponds to TRBD1 (5 bases). Between the trimmed V and J ends, which lost 5 bases and 4 bases, there was a span of 11 bases. Germline assignment: CDR1 DFQATT and CDR2 SNEGSKA (reference sequence). CDR3 length: 13 amino acids. CDR3 DNA: TGCAGTGCTTCCGACAGACATAATGAAAAACTGTTTTTT. Residues: CSASDRHNEKLFF.

The rearrangement uses TRBV12-3 or TRBV12-4 and TRBJ1-1; TRBD1 matches 7 bases. V shed 6 bases, J shed 5 bases, and the junction held 15 bases outside the gene matches. The length of the CDR3 is 16 residues. Written as DNA, the CDR3 is TGTGCCAGCAGCCCCCATCAACAGGGGCTGGGGACTGAAGCTTTCTTT. Protein: CASSPHQQGLGTEAFF.

The table lists this clonotype with many counts. This chain joins TRBV3-1 and TRBJ2-7; 10 bases map to TRBD1. CDR3 length equals 14 residues. V trimming: 4 bases; J trimming: 3 bases; junction bases outside the gene matches: 3. Germline CDR1 and CDR2: LGHDT and YNNKEL (reference sequence). The CDR3 loop reads CASSPWTGGYEQYF. CDR3 DNA sequence: TGTGCCAGCAGCCCATGGACAGGGGGCTACGAGCAGTACTTC.

The V call is TRBV12-3 or TRBV12-4, the J call TRBJ1-2; D perhaps matches TRBD1 (5 bases). This CDR3 has 14 amino acids. The ends were cut back, 7 bases at V and 5 bases at J, with 17 bases in the middle. In nucleotides, the CDR3 is TGTGCCAGCACCCAGCGCAGGGAGGGTTATGGCTACACCTTC. Its translation is CASTQRREGYGYTF.